Below, 24 T cell receptor beta chains from the same sample are listed, as sequenced in a study of tumor-infiltrating lymphocytes in primary liver carcinoma. Making TCR beta cDNA involved 400 to 600 ng total RNA and a constant-region primer. Three rounds of nested multiplex PCR with slightly modified ARM-PCR produced TCR beta libraries. Each of the first two PCR rounds ran approximately 11 cycles with TRBV1-TRBV30 forward and C-beta reverse primers. One entry per CDR3 protein, called by TCRdb with MiXCR from the multiplex PCR reads. Among about 320,000 distinct CDR3 sequences listed, approximately 60% were seen once. Germline DNA was also extracted, while the blood RNA originated from unsorted whole blood. The sample taken for sequencing was peripheral blood. These receptors all come from a man aged 35 to 55 with primary liver carcinoma and hepatitis B virus infection.

As for this clonotype: This may arise from a read error, as a much more abundant clone is one base away. This chain joins TRBV12-3 or TRBV12-4 and TRBJ2-3, with D possibly TRBD2 on 5 matching bases. This CDR3 is 16 amino acids long. The CDR3 spells CVSSFVAPRGTDTQYF. As DNA, the CDR3 is TGTGTCAGCAGTTTCGTAGCGCCAAGGGGCACAGATACGCAGTATTTT.

Comment on this clonotype: This may arise from a read error, as a much more abundant clone is one base away. This chain links TRBV29-1 with TRBJ2-3; D may be TRBD1 or TRBD2 (5 bases each). Germline V CDR1 and CDR2: SQVTM, ANQGSEA. V was trimmed by 6 bases and J by 4 bases, leaving 14 bases between them. CDR3 length equals 13 residues. The CDR3 sequence: CSVGTQGSDTQYF. The DNA for the CDR3 is TGCAGCGTCGGGACGCAGGGCTCAGATACGCAGTATTTT.

This clonotype has just one count. Just one base apart from a much larger clone, this may be a read error. The chain links TRBV28 to TRBJ2-6; D may be TRBD1 (5 bases). Germline CDR1 is MDHEN and CDR2 is SYDVKM. This CDR3 contains 16 residues. CDR3 sequence (DNA): TGTGTCAGCAGTTGGGCCAGGGACTCTGGGGCCAACGTCCTGACTTTC. The encoded protein is CVSSWARDSGANVLTF. The entire variable domain, with the rest obtained from reference TRBV28 and TRBJ2-6, is as follows: DVKVTQSSRYLVKRTGEKVFLECVQDMDHENMFWYRQDPGLGLRLIYFSYDVKMKEKGDIPEGYSVSREKKERFSLILESASTNQTSMYLCVSSWARDSGANVLTFGAGSRLTVL.

In this sample, this clonotype turned up many times. This rearrangement joins TRBV29-1 to TRBJ2-3; TRBD2 matches at 14 bases. The CDR3 loop spans 14 amino acids. Germline-derived CDR1 and CDR2 are SQVTM and ANQGSEA. Unmatched junction bases numbered 3, after V lost 6 bases and J lost 4 bases. CDR3 protein: CSVAGLAGADTQYF. The CDR3 region has the DNA TGCAGCGTCGCGGGACTAGCGGGAGCAGATACGCAGTATTTT.

The genes are TRBV6-5 and TRBJ1-2; 7 nucleotides agree with TRBD1. Germline assignment: CDR1 MNHEY and CDR2 SVGAGI. Trimming cost V 2 bases and J 4 bases; bases outside gene matches: 7. This CDR3 comprises 15 residues. The CDR3, as DNA: TGTGCCAGCAGTTACCGGGACAGTGGAGTCTATGGCTACACCTTC. Translated, it gives CASSYRDSGVYGYTF.

As to this clonotype: With a much larger clone just one base away, this may be a read error. J is TRBJ2-5 and V is TRBV6-1; 11 bases are shared with TRBD2. The CDR3 spans 16 residues. CDR1 and CDR2 from the germline V gene are MNHNS and SASEGT. The CDR3 protein is CASSIDSGRAGETHYF. DNA for the CDR3: TGTGCCAGCAGTATTGATAGCGGGAGGGCGGGGGAGACCCACTACTTC.

Many counts were recorded for this clonotype. The chain combines TRBV6-1 with TRBJ2-1; D remains ambiguous. This CDR3 contains 14 residues. V lost 8 bases, J lost 7 bases, and 18 bases lay in between. The germline CDR1 and CDR2 sequences are MNHNS and SASEGT. The DNA for the CDR3 is TGTGCCAGCTGCGGACCCCTTTTCGGGAATGAGCAGTTCTTC. Amino acids: CASCGPLFGNEQFF.

With respect to this clonotype: One base away lies a much larger clone, so this may be a sequencing read error. A read error is likely, as this CDR3 ends without the conserved phenylalanine or tryptophan. The CDR3 coding sequence is TGCAGCCTTATTTTTGGGGGGGACTCATTCCAAGAGACCCAGTACTCC. This codes for CSLIFGGDSFQETQYS. This chain links TRBV29-1 with TRBJ2-5, with 7 bases that match TRBD2. Germline CDR1 is SQVTM and CDR2 is ANQGSEA. The CDR3 length is 16 residues. V lost 8 bases to trimming and J lost 1 base; unmatched junction nucleotides: 16.

Comments on this clonotype: Compared with germline, one end of the junction differs, possibly owing to a read error. This sequence joins TRBV6-5 and TRBJ2-5; 7 nucleotides align to TRBD1. Germline V CDR1 and CDR2: MNHEY, SVGAGI. The CDR3 is 15 amino acids. The CDR3 protein is CARSYSRAGGETQYF. The CDR3 DNA is TGTGCCCGCAGTTACTCGAGGGCAGGGGGAGAGACCCAGTACTTC.

This chain links TRBV6-5 with TRBJ1-5; no firm D call. The germline CDR1 and CDR2 sequences are MNHEY and SVGAGI. V was trimmed by 6 bases and J by 5 bases, leaving 14 bases between them. The CDR3 loop spans 14 amino acids. CDR3 nucleotides: TGTGCCAGCAGGCCCGACATGGGCGATCAGCCCCAGCATTTT. Translating it yields CASRPDMGDQPQHF.

About this clonotype: This may be a read error, as it is one base from a much larger clone. The J gene is TRBJ2-7, the V gene TRBV4-2; the D is unclear. The CDR3 spans 14 residues. Germline V CDR1 and CDR2: LGHNA, YNFKEQ. CDR3 region: CASSQDIGPYDQYF. In DNA form, the CDR3 reads TGTGCCAGCAGCCAAGATATAGGGCCCTACGATCAGTACTTC.

Worth noting for this clonotype: At one of its ends the junction is not consistent with the germline gene, which may arise from a read error. Written as DNA, the CDR3 is TGTGCCTGCAGCTACCGGACTAGTTCCTACGAGCAGTACTTC. Residues: CACSYRTSSYEQYF. The V call is TRBV6-2 or TRBV6-3, the J call TRBJ2-7; 7 bases are shared with TRBD2. Germline V lookup: CDR1 MNHEY, CDR2 SVGEGT. This CDR3 region has 14 residues.

Comments on this clonotype: A much larger clone sits a single nucleotide away, making a read error possible. The chain uses TRBV6-1 and TRBJ2-5, with unresolved D. Germline V gene sequence: CDR1 MNHNS, CDR2 SASEGT. The CDR3 sequence is 12 residues long. The DNA for the CDR3 is TGTGACAGCACTCGAAACCAAGAGACCCAGTACTTC. Protein: CDSTRNQETQYF.

Comments on this clonotype: Compared with germline, one end of the junction differs, possibly owing to a read error. This chain connects TRBV29-1 to TRBJ2-5, with D possibly being TRBD1 (5 bases). CDR3 size: 14 residues. Germline V gene data show CDR1 as SQVTM and CDR2 as ANQGSEA. The CDR3 reads CIVEDVGQGETQYF. The CDR3, as DNA: TGCATCGTTGAAGATGTCGGACAAGGGGAGACCCAGTACTTC.

This clonotype was picked up many times. The rearrangement uses TRBV4-2 and TRBJ2-1, with TRBD1 as a possible D gene (6 bases). V lost 4 bases and J 6 bases, leaving 13 bases between the germline ends. Per germline, CDR1 LGHNA and CDR2 YNFKEQ. CDR3 length equals 14 residues. CDR3 DNA: TGTGCCAGCAGCCCCTACCTAGGGGGCAATGAGCAGTTCTTC. This codes for CASSPYLGGNEQFF.

This clonotype came up many times. The V and J genes are TRBV6-5 and TRBJ1-1; D gene uncertain. CDR1 and CDR2 (germline): MNHEY, SVGAGI. The CDR3 runs to 13 residues. Deletions cut 2 bases from V and 3 bases from J, with 7 bases between. CDR3 nucleotide sequence: TGTGCCAGCAGTTACCCGGATGACACTGAAGCTTTCTTT. It translates to CASSYPDDTEAFF.

As regards this clonotype: At one end, the junction sequence differs from germline, possibly due to a read error. The chain couples TRBV29-1 to TRBJ1-5; TRBD1 is a possible D gene (5 bases). This CDR3 is 12 amino acids long. Germline values: CDR1 SQVTM, CDR2 ANQGSEA. CDR3 sequence reads: CSVSGAGQHQHF. The CDR3 nucleotides are TGCAGCGTTAGCGGGGCGGGGCAGCACCAGCATTTT. The full variable domain, completed using reference TRBV29-1 and TRBJ1-5, is SAVISQKPSRDICQRGTSLTIQCQVDSQVTMMFWYRQQPGQSLTLIATANQGSEATYESGFVIDKFPISRPNLTFSTLTVSNMSPEDSSIYLCSVSGAGQHQHFGDGTRLSIL.

V usage is TRBV6-5 and J usage is TRBJ2-1, with a tentative D call TRBD1 (5 bases). V was cut by 7 bases and J by 9 bases, with 10 bases left in between. The CDR3 covers 11 residues. Germline CDR1 is MNHEY and CDR2 is SVGAGI. CDR3 coding DNA: TGTGCCAGCAAAGGGGTAAGTGAGCAGTTCTTC. It translates to CASKGVSEQFF.

Turning to this clonotype: One base away lies a much larger clone, so this may be a sequencing read error. The rearrangement joins TRBV29-1 to TRBJ2-1; D gene ambiguous. The end of the DNA aligns better with TRBJ2-7, so the J call may be wrong. CDR1 and CDR2 (germline): SQVTM, ANQGSEA. The CDR3 is 13 residues long. This chain's CDR3 is CSVVGETYNEQYF. In nucleotides, the CDR3 is TGCAGCGTTGTTGGAGAGACCTACAATGAGCAGTACTTC.

The genes are TRBV11-1 and TRBJ1-3, with D perhaps matching TRBD1 (5 bases). The CDR3 loop spans 15 amino acids. The germline CDR1 and CDR2 sequences are SGHAT and FQDESV (reference sequence). Deletions cut 8 bases from V and 14 bases from J, with 28 bases between. The DNA of the CDR3 is TGTGCCAGCTGCGGGATCGCTGGGGAGGGAGGGGAGCTATATTTT. Its protein is CASCGIAGEGGELYF.

Regarding this clonotype: A much larger clonotype is one base distant, so this may be a read error. This chain joins TRBV6-6 and TRBJ2-1; the D call may be TRBD1 or TRBD2 (6 bases each). V was pared by 5 bases and J by 13 bases, with 12 bases between. Germline V CDR1 and CDR2: MNHNY, SVGAGI (reference sequence). CDR3 size: 11 residues. CDR3 residues: CASSHDGGQFF. In DNA, the CDR3 is TGTGCCAGCAGTCACGACGGGGGCCAGTTCTTC.

Remarks on this clonotype: A much more abundant neighbour one base away suggests this may be a read error. The chain links TRBV10-3 to TRBJ1-1; no clear D gene. Germline lookup yields CDR1 ENHRY and CDR2 SYGVKD. This CDR3 is built from 12 residues. This CDR3 reads CASRRDNTDAFF. The CDR3 DNA sequence: TGTGCCAGCCGGCGGGATAACACTGATGCTTTCTTT.

This clonotype was detected ten times or more. This chain uses TRBV6-1 with TRBJ1-1, with D possibly matching TRBD1 (6 bases). Trimming stripped 4 bases from V and 3 bases from J, with 12 bases between. The CDR3 totals 14 residues. From germline, CDR1 is MNHNS and CDR2 SASEGT. The CDR3 spells CASSGPGAYTEAFF. The CDR3 nucleotides are TGTGCCAGCAGTGGTCCGGGGGCCTACACTGAAGCTTTCTTT.

Note on this clonotype: This may be a read error, as it is one base from a much larger clone. The chain carries TRBV6-1 and TRBJ2-6; D uncertain. Per the germline V gene, CDR1 is MNHNS and CDR2 is SASEGT. This CDR3 has 19 amino acids. CDR3 DNA sequence: TGTGCCGGCAGTGAATCACTTACTCAGATTCGCTCTGGGGCCAACGTCCTGACTTTC. Translating gives CAGSESLTQIRSGANVLTF.